These 13 T cell receptor beta chains came from one sample sequenced in a study of CD8+CD57+ T cells in acquired aplastic anemia. Patients included in sequencing had previously demonstrated CD8+CD57+ cell expansion by flow cytometry. Template material for TCR beta VDJ and CDR3 profiling consisted of genomic DNA. Using its own MiXCR run on the reads, TCRdb lists one record per CDR3 protein. Here the sample spans nearly 60,000 distinct CDR3 sequences, roughly three fifths being singletons. Sequenced material: sorted CD4+, CD8+, or CD8+CD57+ T cells (not recorded which) from PBMCs. The source is a human donor with aplastic anemia.

The chain carries TRBV7-2 and TRBJ1-5, with D uncertain. This CDR3 is built from 12 residues. V was pared by 5 bases and J by 4 bases, with 6 bases between. Germline CDR1 reads SGHTA; CDR2 reads FQGNSA. The CDR3 nucleotides are TGTGCCAGCAGCGCCGTAAATCAGCCCCAGCATTTT. It codes for CASSAVNQPQHF.

The rearrangement links TRBV2 to TRBJ1-6; D unclear. CDR1 and CDR2 (germline): SNHLY, FYNNEI. V was clipped by 10 bases and J by 0 bases, with 10 bases between them. The CDR3 contains 14 residues. The CDR3 coding sequence is TGTGCCACCACATGGGACTCCTATAATTCACCCCTCCACTTT. Translated, it gives CATTWDSYNSPLHF.

The rearrangement uses TRBV2 and TRBJ1-6; no clear D. This CDR3 comprises 14 residues. The V gene lost 8 bases and the J gene lost 13 bases, with 21 bases spanning the gap. Per the germline V gene, CDR1 is SNHLY and CDR2 is FYNNEI. The CDR3 DNA reads as TGTGCCAGCTCCCTGCCACGGCGCAATCAGCCCCTCCACTTT. Translating gives CASSLPRRNQPLHF.

V is TRBV7-8 and J is TRBJ2-5, with D maybe TRBD2 (6 bases). The germline CDR1 and CDR2 sequences are SGHVS and FQNEAQ. There are 15 residues in the CDR3. Between the trimmed V and J ends, which lost 5 bases and 4 bases, there was a span of 17 bases. The CDR3 DNA reads as TGTGCCAGCAGCCCAGGTGTTGGGGGAGGAGAGACCCAGTACTTC. It encodes CASSPGVGGGETQYF. Complete variable domain (other parts from reference TRBV7-8 and TRBJ2-5): GAGVSQSPRYKVAKRGQDVALRCDPISGHVSLFWYQQALGQGPEFLTYFQNEAQLDKSGLPSDRFFAERPEGSVSTLKIQRTQQEDSAVYLCASSPGVGGGETQYFGPGTRLLVL.

The sample holds many counts of this clonotype. This chain uses TRBV20-1 with TRBJ2-3; 10 bases are shared with TRBD2. CDR3 length equals 12 residues. V lost 8 bases, J lost 2 bases, and 1 base stayed unmatched. From germline, CDR1 is DFQATT and CDR2 SNEGSKA (reference sequence). The CDR3 DNA sequence: TGCAGTAGCGGGGGGGACACAGATACGCAGTATTTT. It translates to CSSGGDTDTQYF.

This clonotype was observed many times. In DNA form, the CDR3 reads TGTGCCAGCAGCCAAAAAACAGGGGGTGCGGGAAACACCATATATTTT. As protein: CASSQKTGGAGNTIYF. The chain combines TRBV4-2 with TRBJ1-3; 8 bases match TRBD1. Germline V gives CDR1 LGHNA, CDR2 YNFKEQ. The J segment lost 4 bases and the V segment lost 2 bases, leaving 7 bases of the junction unmatched. This CDR3 contains 16 residues.

In this sample, this clonotype turned up a few times. The J gene is TRBJ1-2, the V gene TRBV19; 7 bases are a match to TRBD1. Germline lookup yields CDR1 LNHDA and CDR2 SQIVND (reference sequence). This CDR3 is built from 15 residues. J was trimmed by 6 bases and V by 5 bases; bases with no gene match: 12. The chain's CDR3 is CASSDSPTGKHGYTF. DNA for the CDR3: TGTGCCAGTAGTGACAGCCCGACAGGGAAGCATGGCTACACCTTC.

This clonotype has at least ten counts. The chain combines TRBV19 with TRBJ1-1; 7 positions match TRBD1. The CDR3 consists of 13 residues. Germline V gene data show CDR1 as LNHDA and CDR2 as SQIVND (reference sequence). J was trimmed by 3 bases and V by 7 bases; bases with no gene match: 5. The CDR3 spells CASNQQGHTEAFF. The DNA for the CDR3 is TGTGCCAGTAATCAACAGGGGCACACTGAAGCTTTCTTT.

In this sample, this clonotype turned up many times. The chain links TRBV6-2 or TRBV6-3 to TRBJ1-5; D might be TRBD1 (6 bases). V was shortened by 6 bases and J by 0 bases, with 9 bases between the two germline ends. Germline values: CDR1 MNHEY, CDR2 SVGEGT. The CDR3 runs to 14 residues. CDR3: CASSRTDSNQPQHF. The CDR3 nucleotides read TGTGCCAGCAGCCGGACAGATAGCAATCAGCCCCAGCATTTT.

In this sample, this clonotype turned up many times. The chain joins TRBV6-1 to TRBJ1-1; D gene uncertain. V was trimmed by 6 bases and J by 11 bases, leaving 16 bases between them. Germline CDR1 reads MNHNS; CDR2 reads SASEGT. This CDR3 spans 12 amino acids. As DNA, the CDR3 is TGTGCCAGCAGCCTCTCCGGACGAGGGGCTTTCTTT. Protein sequence: CASSLSGRGAFF.

As DNA, the CDR3 is TGTGCCAGCGGGGACAGAGGAGGCTATGGCTACACCTTC. It codes for CASGDRGGYGYTF. The V gene is TRBV2, the J gene TRBJ1-2; 7 bases agree with TRBD1. Germline trimming cut 8 bases from V and 4 bases from J; bases unmatched to any gene: 7. This CDR3 is built from 13 residues. Per germline, CDR1 SNHLY and CDR2 FYNNEI.

This clonotype rates as medium-sized. V is TRBV10-2 and J is TRBJ2-7; no definite D call. The CDR3 contains 12 residues. Germline loops: CDR1 WSHSY, CDR2 SAAADI. V lost 4 bases to trimming and J lost 5 bases, with 9 bases between them. Here the CDR3 DNA reads TGCGCCAGCAGTGTAGGGTTTGACGAGCAGTACTTC. Translation gives CASSVGFDEQYF.

By frequency in the sample, this clonotype is medium-sized. The chain employs TRBV2 and TRBJ2-7; D call uncertain. The CDR3 runs 13 residues. Germline CDR1 is SNHLY and CDR2 is FYNNEI. V lost 4 bases and J 0 bases, leaving 7 bases between the germline ends. For the CDR3, the DNA is TGTGCCAGCAGTGGGGAACCCTCCTACGAGCAGTACGTC. It encodes CASSGEPSYEQYV.